This T cell receptor (beta chain) was captured by sequencing in a study of blood T cell repertoires in COVID-19. Study-wide context: Whether acute or convalescent, the COVID-19 samples came from the United States, Italy and Spain. PBMCs, B-cell-depleted T cells, or T cells were the source of the cDNA or gDNA that made up the material.

Enrolment of Seattle patients took place during active infection, and they were followed longitudinally. This clone was detected only once. Authors' processing steps: Estimation of nucleated cell counts relied on the amplification of reference gene primers. TCRdb's table, derived via immunoSEQ multiplex PCR, lists solely in-frame clones and lacks some. From that table come the V and J calls and clone size; the DNA was used to work out D and trimming. The data contain 150,000 to 200,000 clones, roughly 82% of them singletons. Germline-derived CDR1 and CDR2 are SEHNR and FQNEAQ (reference sequence). Trimming cost V 3 bases and J 8 bases, with 10 bases left between them. This CDR3 region has 13 residues.

The receptor's source is a woman aged 40 to 50 with COVID-19, enrolled during active disease. The sequenced sample was peripheral blood. The chain recombines TRBV7-9 with TRBJ2-2, with D possibly being TRBD1 (6 bases). CDR3 bases: TGTGCCAGCAGCTTCTCAGGGGCAGGGGAGCTGTTTTTT. Translating it yields CASSFSGAGELFF.